This T cell receptor beta chain was sequenced for a study of molecular identifiers for immune sequencing clone quantification (dated by TCRdb to 2017 to 2018). For the wider study: For a replicate experiment, RNA from roughly 20,000 or 100,000 naive CD8 T cells was divided into five aliquots, and four of the five aliquots were sequenced. The study was a methods study using CD8 T cells to benchmark molecular-identifier clustering-based TCR repertoire sequencing (MIDCIRS) and TCR RNA copy counting.

Libraries of naive CD8 T cells were generated from roughly 20,000 to 1,000,000 sorted cells, with 10%, 30% or 50% of the purified RNA used. Naive CD8 T cells, defined as CD8+CD4-CCR7+CD45RA+, were FACS-sorted into RLT Plus buffer on a BD FACSAria II. Detection sensitivity was tested by spiking Jurkat RNA equal to some 11 TCR copies' worth into samples containing about 18,000-1,000,000 naive CD8 T cells. Enrichment of CD8 T cells was done with RosetteSep CD8+ T Cell Enrichment Cocktail plus Ficoll-Paque, and ACK red cell lysis came afterward. Measured from the cysteine to the phenylalanine, the CDR3 is 17 residues long. Only CDR3 DNA remains: 51 bases, in frame from the first base. Trimming removed 4 bases from V and 1 base from J; the gene matches leave 9 bases unexplained. The germline V gene (reference sequence) supplies CDR1 SEHNR and CDR2 FQNEAQ. This clonotype was detected ten times or more. Its antigen is unknown. Nothing much larger sits one base from this clone, and base qualities are not available.

The protocol used for the library was PCR. Sequencing instrument: NextSeq 500. Bulk TCR libraries were made following a previously described method, with the TCR primers given in Table S5. Total RNA was purified with the Qiagen AllPrep DNA/RNA kit. Before analysis, reads from multiple sequencing runs of one library were combined. Per the original workflow: Reads were retained only if their TCR constant sequence matched exactly, and those retained reads were trimmed to 150 nt and grouped according to their 12-nt molecular barcodes. Reads inside each barcode group were sub-clustered using a 15% Levenshtein threshold, and a quality-weighted consensus sequence was constructed for each RNA molecule. Non-functional sequences were discarded, and so were lower-count sequences lying one edit away from another sequence. Based on a fit of two negative binomial distributions, barcode sub-clusters having less than 20% of the maximum read count were discarded. Using fastp at Q25 and MiXCR, TCRdb reprocessed the public reads and kept productive beta chains. Each entry merges the rows of one CDR3 protein and shows their most common DNA and genes. TCRdb's processing, not the study's, gives the V and J calls here. The sample table contains under 350,000 distinct CDR3 sequences; only one count was recorded for about 23% of them. About 0.7% of the sample comes from the top ten.

Overall study results and their limits: The sizes of highly expanded clones could end up underestimated when identical TCR molecules share a barcode. Clones above 20 RNA copies held over 99% of molecules in CMV-specific effector cells but under 1% in naive cells. A single cell's worth of spiked-in Jurkat TCR RNA was reported detectable even among one million naive CD8 T cells. Around 2.9 recovered TCR RNA copies per cell were obtained by modeling, versus approximately 10 by digital PCR, implying a capture efficiency of 25% to 30%. When barcode sub-clustering was left out, chimeric consensus sequences inflated TCR diversity, with chimeras reaching as high as 47%. Spiked-in Jurkat TCR RNA (approximately 10 copies' worth), which is not part of the donor repertoire, was contained in the naive libraries.

This receptor was taken from a human donor in good health. Some libraries in this study had Jurkat cell RNA spiked in. The V gene is TRBV7-9 and the J gene is TRBJ2-7, and 11 junction bases match TRBD2. Sequencing used naive CD8+ T cells from blood, with Jurkat cell RNA spiked in. What the cell subset or site label conveys for this sample: FACS-sorted CD8+CD4-CCR7+CD45RA+ naive T cells. The CDR3 sequence is CASSSKGTSGKSYEQYF. The DNA sequence is given as TGTGCCAGCAGCTCGAAGGGGACTAGCGGTAAATCCTACGAGCAGTACTTC.